Included here is one TCR beta chain sequence, with context. The sample is drawn from a study of OX40 agonist ivuxolimab in advanced cancers. Clones were sequenced by immunoSEQ multiplex PCR, and TCRdb holds only the in-frame ones, with some missing. The profile shows 40,000 to 45,000 clones, around 93% of them singletons. CDR3 length: 16 amino acids. J was trimmed by 0 bases and V by 2 bases; bases with no gene match: 3. In germline, CDR1 is LGHNA, CDR2 YSLEER. This sequence was found in an adult with an advanced solid tumor such as melanoma, head and neck, liver or kidney cancer. Sequencing used CD4+ or CD8+ T cells sorted from blood, obtained in a trial of the OX40 agonist ivuxolimab. The genes are TRBV4-3 and TRBJ2-1; 8 bases fit TRBD2. The chain's CDR3 is CASSQSAGASYNEQFF. CDR3 sequence (DNA): TGCGCCAGCAGCCAATCAGCGGGAGCCTCCTACAATGAGCAGTTCTTC.